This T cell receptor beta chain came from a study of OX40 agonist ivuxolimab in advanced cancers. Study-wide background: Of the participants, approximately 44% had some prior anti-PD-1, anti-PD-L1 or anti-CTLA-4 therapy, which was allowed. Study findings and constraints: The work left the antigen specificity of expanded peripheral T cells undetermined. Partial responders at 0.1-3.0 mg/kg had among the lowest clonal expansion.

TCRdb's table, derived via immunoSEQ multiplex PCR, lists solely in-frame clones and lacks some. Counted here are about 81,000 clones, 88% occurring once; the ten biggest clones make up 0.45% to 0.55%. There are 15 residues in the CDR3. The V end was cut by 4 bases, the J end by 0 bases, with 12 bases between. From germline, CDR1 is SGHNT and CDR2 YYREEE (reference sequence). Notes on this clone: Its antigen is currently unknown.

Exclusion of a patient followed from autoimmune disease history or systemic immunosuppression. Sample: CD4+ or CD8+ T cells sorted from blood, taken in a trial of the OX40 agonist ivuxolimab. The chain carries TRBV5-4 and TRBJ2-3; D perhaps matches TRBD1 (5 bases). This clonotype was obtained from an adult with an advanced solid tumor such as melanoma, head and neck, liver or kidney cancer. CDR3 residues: CASSITGSSTDTQYF. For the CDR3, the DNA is TGTGCCAGCAGCATAACAGGTTCTAGCACAGATACGCAGTATTTT.